This T cell receptor beta chain was profiled in a study of OX40 agonist ivuxolimab in advanced cancers. The repertoire was sequenced with immunoSEQ multiplex PCR; TCRdb's copy has only in-frame clones and lacks some. The table includes about 60,000 clones, approximately 86% detected once. CDR1 and CDR2 (germline): LNHDA, SQIVND (reference sequence). This CDR3 is 10 amino acids long. V dropped 7 bases and J dropped 6 bases, with 7 bases sitting between them. The rearrangement links TRBV19 to TRBJ2-7; D not resolved. The starting material was CD4+ or CD8+ T cells sorted from blood, obtained in a trial of the OX40 agonist ivuxolimab. This clonotype originated in an adult with an advanced solid tumor such as melanoma, head and neck, liver or kidney cancer. The CDR3 sequence: CASIPFEQYF. CDR3 DNA: TGTGCCAGTATCCCCTTCGAGCAGTACTTC.